The 3 T cell receptor beta chains in this list originate from one sample, sequenced in a study of CD8+ T cells in alopecia areata. Samples from alopecia areata patients were lesional scalp punch biopsies and peripheral blood. RNA was extracted and reverse transcribed into cDNA as the sequencing template. Assay used: immunoSEQ multiplex PCR; TCRdb lists only in-frame clones, some missing. In the table there are about 15,000 clones, 50% to 65% of which are singletons. Sequenced sample: skin. All receptors come from a human donor with alopecia areata.

This clone was counted a single time. The chain has TRBV27 and TRBJ2-1, with 11 bases lining up with TRBD2. After removal of 7 bases from V and 7 bases from J, the junction contained 18 bases not matched to a gene. Germline CDR1 MNHEY, CDR2 SMNVEV (reference sequence). The CDR3 is 18 residues long. This CDR3 reads CASTRLVTGTSGANEQFF. CDR3 DNA sequence: TGTGCCAGCACCCGCCTCGTCACCGGGACTAGCGGTGCGAATGAGCAGTTCTTC.

This chain connects TRBV30 to TRBJ2-7; D is ambiguous. V was trimmed by 4 bases and J by 1 base, leaving 14 bases between them. This CDR3 comprises 14 residues. The V gene's germline CDR1 is GTSNPN and CDR2 SVGIG (reference sequence). CDR3 loop: CAWNPPTVSYEQYF. The CDR3 nucleotides read TGTGCCTGGAACCCCCCGACGGTTTCCTACGAGCAGTACTTC.

The CDR3: CASSSPRDTGTQYF. CDR3 DNA: TGTGCCAGCAGTTCCCCCCGAGACACGGGGACCCAGTACTTC. V is TRBV28 and J is TRBJ2-5, with D unclear. The CDR3 is 14 amino acids. Trimming removed 4 bases from V and 7 bases from J, with 16 bases in between. Germline CDR1 and CDR2: MDHEN and SYDVKM. Filled out from reference TRBV28 and TRBJ2-5, the complete variable domain reads DVKVTQSSRYLVKRTGEKVFLECVQDMDHENMFWYRQDPGLGLRLIYFSYDVKMKEKGDIPEGYSVSREKKERFSLILESASTNQTSMYLCASSSPRDTGTQYFGPGTRLLVL.